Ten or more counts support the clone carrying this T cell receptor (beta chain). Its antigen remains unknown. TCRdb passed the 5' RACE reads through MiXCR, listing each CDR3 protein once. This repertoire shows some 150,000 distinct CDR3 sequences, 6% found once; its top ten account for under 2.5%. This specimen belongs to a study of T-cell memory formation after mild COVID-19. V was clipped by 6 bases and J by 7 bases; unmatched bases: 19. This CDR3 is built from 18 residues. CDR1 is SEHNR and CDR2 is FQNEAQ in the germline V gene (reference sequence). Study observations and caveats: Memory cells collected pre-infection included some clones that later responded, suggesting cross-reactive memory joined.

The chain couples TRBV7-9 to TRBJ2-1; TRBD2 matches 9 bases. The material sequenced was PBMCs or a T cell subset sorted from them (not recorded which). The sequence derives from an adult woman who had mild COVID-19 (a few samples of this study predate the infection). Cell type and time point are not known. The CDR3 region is CASSFPGRLAGVRNEQFF. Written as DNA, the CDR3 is TGTGCCAGCAGTTTCCCCGGGCGCTTAGCGGGAGTACGTAATGAGCAGTTCTTC.